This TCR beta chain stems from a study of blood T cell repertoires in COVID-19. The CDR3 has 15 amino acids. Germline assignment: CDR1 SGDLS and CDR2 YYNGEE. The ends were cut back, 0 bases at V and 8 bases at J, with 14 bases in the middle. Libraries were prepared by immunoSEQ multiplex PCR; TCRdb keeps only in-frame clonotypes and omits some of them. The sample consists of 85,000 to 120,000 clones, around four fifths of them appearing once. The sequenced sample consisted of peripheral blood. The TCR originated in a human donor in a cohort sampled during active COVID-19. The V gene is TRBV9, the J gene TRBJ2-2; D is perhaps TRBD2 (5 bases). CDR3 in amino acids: CASSVAGKGRGELFF. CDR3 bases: TGTGCCAGCAGCGTAGCGGGGAAGGGTAGAGGGGAGCTGTTTTTT.